These T cell receptor beta chains were read from a single sample in a study of breast tumors, draining lymph nodes, adjacent tissues. TCRdb used MiXCR to reprocess the multiplex PCR reads, holding one entry per CDR3 protein. The table includes over 130,000 distinct CDR3 sequences, about 31% detected once. The sample taken for sequencing was axillary lymph node tissue. The receptors originated from a female donor with breast cancer. Some clones in this sample may be carry-over from other donors' samples. The CDR3 runs from the conserved cysteine through the conserved F or W. Each record gives: J gene, V gene, CDR3 protein.

TRBJ1-2 | TRBV14 | CASSQSRGSGYTF
TRBJ1-1 | TRBV20-1 | CSSYWRTEAFF
TRBJ2-5 | TRBV7-9 | CASSLAALGETQYF
TRBJ1-1 | TRBV6-6 | CASSDRGPGKTEAFF
TRBJ2-2 | TRBV5-1 | CASSNTWTSGGGSGELFF
TRBJ2-5 | TRBV5-8 | CASTQDTATAQYF
TRBJ1-6 | TRBV6-5 | CASSQLSGQGNSPLHF
TRBJ2-3 | TRBV7-6 | CASSFAPSFGGEDPRYF
TRBJ2-1 | TRBV7-2 | CASSLVHREMNEQFF
TRBJ2-7 | TRBV11-2 | CASSLDRVSYEQYF
TRBJ1-6 | TRBV5-1 | CASSLEAADYNSPLHF
TRBJ2-5 | TRBV7-6 | CASSPRPF
TRBJ1-4 | TRBV19 | CATKDRFKGLFF
TRBJ1-6 | TRBV9 | CASSGGGFNSPLHF
TRBJ2-5 | TRBV3-1 | CASSQEPPPGETQYF
TRBJ2-3 | TRBV7-3 | CASSLRQGGYTDTQYF
TRBJ2-3 | TRBV7-2 | CASSLDYSSTDTQYF
TRBJ2-1 | TRBV2 | CASRDSPSSYNEQFF
TRBJ1-2 | TRBV12-3/TRBV12-4 | CASSLGDRSYGYTF
TRBJ1-1 | TRBV20-1 | CSARGKRGRNTEAFF
TRBJ1-1 | TRBV9 | CASSAGQYAEAFF
TRBJ2-1 | TRBV18 | CASSPPPEGNEQFF
TRBJ1-6 | TRBV30 | CAWSGWTQNSPLHF
TRBJ2-3 | TRBV10-3 | CAISDGRDTQYF
TRBJ1-2 | TRBV29-1 | CSWHLHNYGYTF
TRBJ2-3 | TRBV20-1 | CSASDRLSTDTQYF
TRBJ2-2 | TRBV5-1 | CASSSAGQGAEAGELFF
TRBJ1-2 | TRBV6-4 | CASSDSLGSDGYTF
TRBJ1-3 | TRBV7-9 | CASSSRNYGSGNTIYF
TRBJ1-2 | TRBV19 | CASSQGGSYGYTF
TRBJ1-6 | TRBV7-7 | CASSLANRALKVYNSPLHF
TRBJ2-7 | TRBV2 | CASSDPSTAAGYEQYF
TRBJ2-3 | TRBV10-3 | CAISDPSGGASNEQYF
TRBJ2-3 | TRBV11-2 | CASSSLGGQGTDTQYF
TRBJ2-2 | TRBV11-3 | CASSLTTTGSGELFF
TRBJ1-2 | TRBV7-9 | CASSYDRGAFSF
TRBJ2-1 | TRBV10-3 | CATSRDRGYNEQFF
TRBJ1-2 | TRBV6-2/TRBV6-3 | CASSYSPQVVTTYGYTF
TRBJ1-3 | TRBV20-1 | CSARGGPGNTIYF
TRBJ1-4 | TRBV4-1 | CASSQDKGGDTERTEKLFF
TRBJ2-6 | TRBV7-7 | CASSPTRGSYVLTF
TRBJ2-3 | TRBV6-2/TRBV6-3 | CASSYEVITDTQYF
TRBJ1-2 | TRBV7-9 | CASSPWTVGYGYTF
TRBJ1-2 | TRBV6-2/TRBV6-3 | CATNYLTGGYGYTF
TRBJ1-3 | TRBV29-1 | CSVVWGSGNTIYF
TRBJ1-5 | TRBV30 | CAWSPTGNQPQHF
TRBJ2-1 | TRBV30 | CAWSVLFANNEQFF